Described below is a single T cell receptor (beta chain) sequence and its context. Its antigen remains unidentified. Per-base qualities were not stored, and no clone one base away is much larger. These data belong to a study of graft-versus-host responses after intestinal transplantation (dated by TCRdb to the early 2020s). Looking at the study overall: Multivisceral, liver-intestinal, or isolated intestinal transplants were received by the recipients. Bulk TCR-beta CDR3 sequencing was used to track graft-versus-host and host-versus-graft alloreactive T cell clones in the graft, circulation and bone marrow after intestinal transplantation. A peak of at least 4% donor T cells among recipient peripheral blood mononuclear cells was the definition used for donor T cell macrochimerism. To identify alloreactive clones, pre-transplant mixed lymphocyte reaction products were sequenced and compared with unstimulated pre-transplant donor and recipient T cells. The cohort enrolled about two dozen intestinal transplant recipients, one of whom was a retransplant, and a few patients without pretransplant specimens were excluded. Samples from three later patients were sequenced in-house on an Illumina MiSeq with MiXCR processing rather than by the commercial service. Anti-thymocyte globulin induction was given to all recipients, followed by maintenance tacrolimus and steroids for two to four years. Broad study findings and their caveats: Early after transplant, peak levels of circulating GvH clones were found to be associated with declines in HvG clones. In patients with donor T cell macrochimerism, the allografts had high GvH to HvG T cell clonal ratios. The relatively low number and heterogeneity of intestinal transplant patients limited the conclusions. GvH clones were detected in recipient bone marrow, and some appeared earlier in ileal mucosa or blood, consistent with an intestinal mucosal origin.

What this sample's time point label stands for: cells obtained before transplantation from donor or recipient. CD3+CD4+ and CD3+CD8+ populations were FACS-sorted from unstimulated pre-transplant donor and recipient cells taken from spleen or lymph nodes. CDR1 and CDR2, per the germline V gene, are SGHVS and FQNEAQ. There are 15 amino acids in the CDR3, from cysteine to phenylalanine inclusive. The sequence is cut down to CDR3 DNA, 45 bases in frame from base 1. Trimming removed 0 bases from V and 8 bases from J; the gene matches leave 6 bases unexplained. Library generation was performed with the immunoSEQ multiplex PCR assay. In most patients, genomic DNA was isolated using the Qiagen DNeasy Blood and Tissue Kit and sent frozen to Adaptive Biotechnologies for TCR sequencing. For most patients, genomic DNA was subjected to high-throughput TCR-beta CDR3 sequencing by Adaptive Biotechnologies. The authors' pipeline ran thus. Adaptive's ImmunoSEQ software was the source of the TCR sequencing data for over 15 patients, while three other patients were processed with MiXCR and VDJtools. CD4 versus CD8 sorting errors were corrected by removing sequences found in both subsets at a frequency ratio below 5:1. CDR3 nucleotide sequences shared between donor and recipient were removed because their origin could not be assigned. Alloreactive clones required at least 2-fold expansion over unstimulated cells and minimum CFSE-low frequency of 0.002% (template counts) or 0.001% (read counts). Mappable clones were those detected in sequenced pre-transplant spleen, lymph node, or MLR CFSE-low populations of the donor or recipient. The cumulative frequency of alloreactive clones was calculated as a percentage of all sequences, weighted by copy number. TCRdb took over this immuneACCESS table, retaining in-frame rearrangements with V and J assigned. Such tables are incomplete; in checked studies, under half of the missing clones stem from an unresolved V gene, and the remainder is unexplained. That table furnishes V, J and clone size, whereas the DNA furnished D and trimming. The sample has about 94,000 clones on record, 91% of them singletons. Around 0.53% of the sample is in the top ten clones.

The sequence is built from TRBV7-8 and TRBJ2-1; 8 junctional bases match TRBD1. The input for sequencing was unstimulated CD8+ T cells sorted from spleen or lymph node cells, taken before intestinal transplant. This clonotype was obtained from a human donor who received an intestinal transplant. The CDR3 protein is CASSLADREGDEQFF. The nucleotide sequence reads TGTGCCAGCAGCTTAGCGGACAGGGAAGGGGATGAGCAGTTCTTC.